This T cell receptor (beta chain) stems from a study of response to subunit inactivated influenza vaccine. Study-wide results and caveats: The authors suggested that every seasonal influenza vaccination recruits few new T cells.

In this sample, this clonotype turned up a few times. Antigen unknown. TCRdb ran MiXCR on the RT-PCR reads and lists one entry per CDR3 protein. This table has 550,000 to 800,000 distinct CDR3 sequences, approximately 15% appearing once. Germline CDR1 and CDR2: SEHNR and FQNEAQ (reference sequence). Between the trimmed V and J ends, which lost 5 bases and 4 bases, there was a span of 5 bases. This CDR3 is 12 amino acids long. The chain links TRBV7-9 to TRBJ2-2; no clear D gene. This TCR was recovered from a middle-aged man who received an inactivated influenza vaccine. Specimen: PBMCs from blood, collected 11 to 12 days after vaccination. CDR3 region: CASSTSTGELFF. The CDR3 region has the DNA TGTGCCAGCAGCACGTCCACCGGGGAGCTGTTTTTT.